A selection of T cell receptor beta chains follows, all from one sample in a study of blood T cells in healthy people across ages. TCRdb analysed the 5' RACE reads with MiXCR anew, one entry per CDR3 protein. The sample includes 600,000 to 1,000,000 distinct CDR3 sequences, around a quarter of them seen just once. The same sample was also used in a study of T cells of mothers and their children.

Input material: blood. Source of these receptors: a boy younger than 18 in good health. CDR3s include the opening cysteine and the closing phenylalanine or tryptophan. Fields, in order: clone size, D gene, V gene, J gene, CDR3 protein, CDR3 DNA. D genes are given only for firm matches. Part of the rows lack a size; the others show once, few, many or a class for expanded clones.

-	TRBD1	TRBV7-2	TRBJ2-3	CASSFTGGRDTQYF	TGTGCCAGCAGCTTTACAGGGGGCAGGGATACGCAGTATTTT
few	TRBD1	TRBV29-1	TRBJ1-1	CRGDRGGTEAFF	TGCAGGGGAGACAGGGGGGGAACTGAAGCTTTCTTT
few	-	TRBV5-5	TRBJ1-4	CASSPGTWANEKLFF	TGTGCCAGCAGCCCTGGGACTTGGGCTAATGAAAAACTGTTTTTT
-	-	TRBV20-1	TRBJ2-3	CSARVGRSTDTQYF	TGCAGTGCTAGAGTAGGTCGAAGCACAGATACGCAGTATTTT
-	TRBD1	TRBV5-1	TRBJ1-1	CASSLRTGGNMNTEAFF	TGCGCCAGCAGCCTAAGGACAGGGGGCAACATGAACACTGAAGCTTTCTTT
few	-	TRBV5-1	TRBJ2-3	CASSLPSVSDTQYF	TGCGCCAGCAGCTTGCCAAGTGTCTCAGATACGCAGTATTTT
-	-	TRBV4-3	TRBJ2-7	CASSQELVAVRMQYF	TGCGCCAGCAGCCAAGAACTTGTGGCAGTACGTATGCAGTACTTC
-	TRBD1	TRBV4-3	TRBJ2-3	CASSQDPQGAIADTQYF	TGCGCCAGCAGCCAAGATCCCCAGGGGGCAATCGCAGATACGCAGTATTTT
few	-	TRBV20-1	TRBJ2-7	CSARVGYEQYF	TGCAGTGCTCGGGTGGGATACGAGCAGTACTTC
-	-	TRBV7-2	TRBJ2-3	CASSLVYLNTDTQYF	TGTGCCAGCAGCTTAGTCTACTTGAACACAGATACGCAGTATTTT